A single TCR beta chain is shown here with its context. Researchers attached unique molecular identifiers to individual cDNA molecules. TCRdb processed the 5' RACE reads anew with MiXCR; each CDR3 protein has one entry. The table includes more than 50,000 distinct CDR3 sequences, approximately 5.6% detected once. CDR1 is SQVTM and CDR2 is ANQGSEA in the germline V gene. V was cut by 7 bases and J by 3 bases, with 11 bases left in between. This CDR3 has 12 amino acids. The entry originates in a study of early T cells in non-severe SARS-CoV-2 infection. The sample consisted of whole blood. V and J are TRBV29-1 and TRBJ2-3, with D perhaps assigned TRBD1 or TRBD2 (5 bases each). The receptor was derived from an adult who was a healthcare worker with PCR-confirmed SARS-CoV-2 infection or an uninfected control (not recorded which). The CDR3 DNA follows: TGCAGCGCCCTGAGGGGAACAGATACGCAGTATTTT. Its translation: CSALRGTDTQYF.